This record looks at one TCR beta chain sequence and its context. Its specificity is unknown. The V gene's germline CDR1 is MDHEN and CDR2 SYDVKM. Between the trimmed V and J ends, which lost 6 bases and 5 bases, there was a span of 13 bases. There are 13 residues in the CDR3. The PCR had 60 Vbeta and 13 Jbeta primers. Per the original methods: As a later analysis found, there were 78 million or so unique TCR beta chains, of which roughly 11 million were shared. Only in-frame clones appear in the TCRdb table, and some are missing; sequencing was by immunoSEQ multiplex PCR. Clone size and the V and J calls come from that table; the DNA yielded D and trimming. Of some 110,000 clones in the sample, around 80% were seen once. The source of the sample is a study of cytomegalovirus exposure and HLA in healthy donors. Study as a whole: Prior work identified roughly 120 million unique TCR beta sequences in roughly 180 million T cells. General study points: Further analysis was carried out later, and it showed several of the most significant clusters appearing linked to common viral pathogens.

This sequence originates from a woman between 50 and 59 years old in good health and CMV-seropositive. The chain uses TRBV28 and TRBJ1-1, with D hard to call. Sequencing input: PBMCs. The CDR3 coding sequence is TGTGCCAGCAGCCCACCCGCTAGGACTGAAGCTTTCTTT. Encoded protein: CASSPPARTEAFF.